The clone carrying this T cell receptor (beta chain) was picked up a small number of times. Its antigen is not identified. The sample originates from a study of blood T cells in healthy people across ages. Findings and caveats of the study: When set beside aged donors, long-lived donors presented more naive CD4+ cells and higher diversity.

A second PCR of 7 to 11 cycles used a sample-barcoded 5' primer and a J-beta primer mix. TCRdb analysed the 5' RACE reads with MiXCR anew, one entry per CDR3 protein. This table holds around 800,000 distinct CDR3 sequences, roughly 26% found once. V was cut by 8 bases and J by 7 bases, with 12 bases left in between. CDR1 and CDR2 from the germline V gene are SNHLY and FYNNEI. The CDR3 has 13 amino acids. A further study also used this sample, focusing on T cells of mothers and their children.

The chain joins TRBV2 to TRBJ1-6; D unresolved. The sequencing input was blood. This TCR was recovered from a boy under 18 in good health. DNA for the CDR3: TGTGCCAGCTGCGGGGAAAGGAATTCACCCCTCCACTTT. As protein: CASCGERNSPLHF.